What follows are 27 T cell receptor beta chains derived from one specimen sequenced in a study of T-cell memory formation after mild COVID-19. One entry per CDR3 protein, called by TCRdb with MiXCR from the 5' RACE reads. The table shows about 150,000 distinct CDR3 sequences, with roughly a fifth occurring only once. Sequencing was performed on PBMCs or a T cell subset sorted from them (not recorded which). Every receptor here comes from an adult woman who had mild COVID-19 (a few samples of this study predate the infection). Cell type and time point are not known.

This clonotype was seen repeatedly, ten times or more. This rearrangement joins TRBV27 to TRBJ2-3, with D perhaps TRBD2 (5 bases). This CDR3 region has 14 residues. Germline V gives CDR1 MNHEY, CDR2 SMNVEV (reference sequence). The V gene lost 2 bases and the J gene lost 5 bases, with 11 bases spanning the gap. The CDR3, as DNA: TGTGCCAGCAGTTTAGAGCCCCGGGGAGATACGCAGTATTTT. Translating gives CASSLEPRGDTQYF.

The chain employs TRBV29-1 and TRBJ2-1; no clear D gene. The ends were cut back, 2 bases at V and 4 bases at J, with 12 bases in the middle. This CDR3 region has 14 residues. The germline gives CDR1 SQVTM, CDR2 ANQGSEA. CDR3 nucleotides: TGCAGCGTTGAATCAACCCTCGCGTACAATGAGCAGTTCTTC. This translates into CSVESTLAYNEQFF.

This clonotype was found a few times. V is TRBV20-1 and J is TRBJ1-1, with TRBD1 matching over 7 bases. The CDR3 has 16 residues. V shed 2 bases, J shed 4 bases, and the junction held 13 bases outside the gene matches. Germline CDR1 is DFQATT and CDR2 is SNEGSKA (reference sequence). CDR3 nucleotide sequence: TGCAGTGCTAGAAAGAGGGCAGGGGGGATCGGCACTGAAGCTTTCTTT. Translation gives CSARKRAGGIGTEAFF.

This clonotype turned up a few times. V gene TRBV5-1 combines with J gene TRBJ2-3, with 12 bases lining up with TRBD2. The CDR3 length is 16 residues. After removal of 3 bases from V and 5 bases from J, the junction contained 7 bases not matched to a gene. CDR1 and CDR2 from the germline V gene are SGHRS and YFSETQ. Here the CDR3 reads CASSSSSGGAGDTQYF. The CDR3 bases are TGCGCCAGCAGCTCCTCTAGCGGGGGGGCCGGAGATACGCAGTATTTT. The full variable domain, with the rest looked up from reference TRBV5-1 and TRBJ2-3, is KAGVTQTPRYLIKTRGQQVTLSCSPISGHRSVSWYQQTPGQGLQFLFEYFSETQRNKGNFPGRFSGRQFSNSRSEMNVSTLELGDSALYLCASSSSSGGAGDTQYFGPGTRLTVL.

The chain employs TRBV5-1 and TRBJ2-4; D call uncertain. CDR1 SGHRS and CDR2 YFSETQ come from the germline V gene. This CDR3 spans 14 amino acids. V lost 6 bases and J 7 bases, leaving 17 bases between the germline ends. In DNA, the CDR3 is TGCGCCAGCACCCTCACCCCACAAGCGAACATTCAGTACTTC. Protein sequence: CASTLTPQANIQYF.

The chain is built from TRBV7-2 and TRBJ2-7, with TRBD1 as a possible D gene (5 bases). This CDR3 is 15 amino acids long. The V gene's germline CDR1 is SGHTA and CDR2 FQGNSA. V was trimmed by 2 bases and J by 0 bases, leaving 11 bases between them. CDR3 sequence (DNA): TGTGCCAGCAGCTTAAGGCAGGGCCCCTCCTACGAGCAGTACTTC. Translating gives CASSLRQGPSYEQYF.

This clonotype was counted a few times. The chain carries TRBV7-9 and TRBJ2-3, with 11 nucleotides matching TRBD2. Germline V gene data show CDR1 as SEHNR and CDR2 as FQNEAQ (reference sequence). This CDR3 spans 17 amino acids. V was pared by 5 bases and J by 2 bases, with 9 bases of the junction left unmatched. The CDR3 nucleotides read TGTGCCAGCAGCGACGCTGGACTAGCGGGCTTCACAGATACGCAGTATTTT. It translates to CASSDAGLAGFTDTQYF.

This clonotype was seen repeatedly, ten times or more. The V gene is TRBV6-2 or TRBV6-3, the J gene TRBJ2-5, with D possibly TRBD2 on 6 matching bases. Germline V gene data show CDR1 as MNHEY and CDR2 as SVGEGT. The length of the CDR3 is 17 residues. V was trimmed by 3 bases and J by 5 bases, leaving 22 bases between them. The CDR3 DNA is TGTGCCAGCAGTTATAGTCTTAGCGGCAGGGATCGGGAGACCCAGTACTTC. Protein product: CASSYSLSGRDRETQYF.

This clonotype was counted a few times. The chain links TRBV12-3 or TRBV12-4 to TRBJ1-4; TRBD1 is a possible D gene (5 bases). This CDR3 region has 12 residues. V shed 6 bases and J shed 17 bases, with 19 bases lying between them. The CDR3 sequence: CASSRSGTTPFF. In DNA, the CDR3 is TGTGCCAGCAGCAGGAGCGGGACTACACCTTTTTTT.

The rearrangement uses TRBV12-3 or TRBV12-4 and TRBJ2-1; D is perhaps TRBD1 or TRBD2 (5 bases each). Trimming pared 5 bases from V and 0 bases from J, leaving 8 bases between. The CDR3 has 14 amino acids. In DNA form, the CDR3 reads TGTGCCAGCAGTCGGGGCAACTCCTACAATGAGCAGTTCTTC. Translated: CASSRGNSYNEQFF.

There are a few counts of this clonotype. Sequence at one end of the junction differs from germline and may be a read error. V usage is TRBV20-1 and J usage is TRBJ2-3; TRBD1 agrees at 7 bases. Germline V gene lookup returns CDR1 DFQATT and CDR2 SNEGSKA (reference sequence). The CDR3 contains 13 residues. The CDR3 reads CSARETGRDTQYF. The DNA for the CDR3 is TGCAGTGCGAGAGAGACAGGGCGGGATACGCAGTATTTT.

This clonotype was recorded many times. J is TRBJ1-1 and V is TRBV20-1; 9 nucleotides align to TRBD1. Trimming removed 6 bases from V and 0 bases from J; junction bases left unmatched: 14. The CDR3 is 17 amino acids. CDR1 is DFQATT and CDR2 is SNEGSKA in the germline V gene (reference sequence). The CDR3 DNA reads TGCAGTGCGAACCACAGGGGGCCACTTCCTATGAACACTGAAGCTTTCTTT. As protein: CSANHRGPLPMNTEAFF.

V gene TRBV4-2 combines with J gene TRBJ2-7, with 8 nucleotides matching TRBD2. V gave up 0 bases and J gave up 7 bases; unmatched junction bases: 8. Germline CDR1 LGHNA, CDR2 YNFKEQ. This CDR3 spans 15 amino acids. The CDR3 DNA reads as TGTGCCAGCAGCCAAGAGGAGGCGGGGGGAAAAGAGCAGTACTTC. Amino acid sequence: CASSQEEAGGKEQYF.

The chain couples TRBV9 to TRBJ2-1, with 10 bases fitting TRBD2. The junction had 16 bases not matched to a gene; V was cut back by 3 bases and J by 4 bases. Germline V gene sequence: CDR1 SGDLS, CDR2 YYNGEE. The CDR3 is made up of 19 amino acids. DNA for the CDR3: TGTGCCAGCAGCGCATCTCGGGGTGTAGCGGGAGGAAGGTACAATGAGCAGTTCTTC. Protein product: CASSASRGVAGGRYNEQFF.

The CDR3 region has the DNA TGTGCCAGCAGTCCCCGGGGGGGCACCACCGGGGAGCTGTTTTTT. Encoded protein: CASSPRGGTTGELFF. The gene calls are TRBV6-5 and TRBJ2-2; 8 nucleotides line up with TRBD2. The CDR3 runs to 15 residues. In germline, CDR1 is MNHEY, CDR2 SVGAGI. V shed 5 bases and J 4 bases; nucleotides not matched to a gene: 6.

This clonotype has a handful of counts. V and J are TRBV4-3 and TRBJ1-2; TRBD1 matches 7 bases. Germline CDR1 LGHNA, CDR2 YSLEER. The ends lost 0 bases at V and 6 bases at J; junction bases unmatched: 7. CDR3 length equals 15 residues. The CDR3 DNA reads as TGCGCCAGCAGCCAAGAACAGGGGTTTTCTCATGGCTACACCTTC. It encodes CASSQEQGFSHGYTF.

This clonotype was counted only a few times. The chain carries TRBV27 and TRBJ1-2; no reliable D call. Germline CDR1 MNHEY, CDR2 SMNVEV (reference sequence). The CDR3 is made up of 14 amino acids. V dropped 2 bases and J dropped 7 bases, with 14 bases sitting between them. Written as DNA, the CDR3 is TGTGCCAGCAGTTTAGAGGGAAGAGCTTCTGGCTACACCTTC. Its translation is CASSLEGRASGYTF.

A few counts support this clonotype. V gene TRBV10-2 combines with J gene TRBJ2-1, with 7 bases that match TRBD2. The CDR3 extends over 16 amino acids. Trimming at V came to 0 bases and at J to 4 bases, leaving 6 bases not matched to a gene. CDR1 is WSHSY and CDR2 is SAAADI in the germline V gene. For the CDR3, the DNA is TGCGCCAGCAGTGAGTCGCTGCTAGCGGCTTACAATGAGCAGTTCTTC. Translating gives CASSESLLAAYNEQFF.

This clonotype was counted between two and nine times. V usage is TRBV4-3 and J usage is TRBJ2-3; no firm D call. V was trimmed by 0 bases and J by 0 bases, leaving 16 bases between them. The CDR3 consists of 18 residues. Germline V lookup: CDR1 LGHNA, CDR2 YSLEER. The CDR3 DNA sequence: TGCGCCAGCAGCCAAGATCTTGGTATGGCATCTAGCACAGATACGCAGTATTTT. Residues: CASSQDLGMASSTDTQYF.

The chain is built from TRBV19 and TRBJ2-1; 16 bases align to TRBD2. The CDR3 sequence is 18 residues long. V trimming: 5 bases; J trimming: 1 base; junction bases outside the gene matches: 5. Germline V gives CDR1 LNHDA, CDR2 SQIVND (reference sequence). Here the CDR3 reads CASSWGLAGGLSYNEQFF. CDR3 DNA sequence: TGTGCCAGTAGTTGGGGACTAGCGGGAGGGCTGTCCTACAATGAGCAGTTCTTC.

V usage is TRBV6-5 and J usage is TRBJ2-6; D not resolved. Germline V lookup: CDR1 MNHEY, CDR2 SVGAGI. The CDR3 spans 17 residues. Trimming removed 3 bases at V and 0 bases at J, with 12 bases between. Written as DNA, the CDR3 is TGTGCCAGCAGTTATCTTACCAGGCTCTCTGGGGCCAACGTCCTGACTTTC. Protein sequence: CASSYLTRLSGANVLTF.

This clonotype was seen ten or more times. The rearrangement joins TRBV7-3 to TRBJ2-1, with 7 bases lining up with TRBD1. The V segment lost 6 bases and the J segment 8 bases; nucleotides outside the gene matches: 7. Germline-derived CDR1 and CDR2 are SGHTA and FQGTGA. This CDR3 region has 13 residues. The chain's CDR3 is CASRSGGADEQFF. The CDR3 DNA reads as TGTGCCAGCAGATCAGGGGGAGCGGATGAGCAGTTCTTC. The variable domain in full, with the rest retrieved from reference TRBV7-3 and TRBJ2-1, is GAGVSQTPSNKVTEKGKYVELRCDPISGHTALYWYRQSLGQGPEFLIYFQGTGAADDSGLPNDRFFAVRPEGSVSTLKIQRTERGDSAVYLCASRSGGADEQFFGPGTRLTVL.

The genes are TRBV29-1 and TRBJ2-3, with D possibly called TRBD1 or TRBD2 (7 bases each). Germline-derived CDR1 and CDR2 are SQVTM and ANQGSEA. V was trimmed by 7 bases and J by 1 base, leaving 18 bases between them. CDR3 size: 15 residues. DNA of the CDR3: TGCAGCGACCGACCGACAGGGAGGGGCACAGATACGCAGTATTTT. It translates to CSDRPTGRGTDTQYF.

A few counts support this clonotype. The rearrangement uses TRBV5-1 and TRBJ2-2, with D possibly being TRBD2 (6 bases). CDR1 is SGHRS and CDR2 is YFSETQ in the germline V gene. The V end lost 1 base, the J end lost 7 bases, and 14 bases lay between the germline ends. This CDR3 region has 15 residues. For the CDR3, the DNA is TGCGCCAGCAGCTTGAATGTAGCGGTCCTCGGGGAGCTGTTTTTT. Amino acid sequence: CASSLNVAVLGELFF.

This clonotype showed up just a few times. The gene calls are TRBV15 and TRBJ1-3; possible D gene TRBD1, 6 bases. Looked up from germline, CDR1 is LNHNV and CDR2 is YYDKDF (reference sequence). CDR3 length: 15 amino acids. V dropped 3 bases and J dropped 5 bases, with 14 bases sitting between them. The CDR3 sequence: CATSSNDRWRNTIYF. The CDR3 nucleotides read TGTGCCACCAGCAGCAACGACAGGTGGCGAAACACCATATATTTT. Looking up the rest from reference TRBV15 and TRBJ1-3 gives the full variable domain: DAMVIQNPRYQVTQFGKPVTLSCSQTLNHNVMYWYQQKSSQAPKLLFHYYDKDFNNEADTPDNFQSRRPNTSFCFLDIRSPGLGDTAMYLCATSSNDRWRNTIYFGEGSWLTVV.

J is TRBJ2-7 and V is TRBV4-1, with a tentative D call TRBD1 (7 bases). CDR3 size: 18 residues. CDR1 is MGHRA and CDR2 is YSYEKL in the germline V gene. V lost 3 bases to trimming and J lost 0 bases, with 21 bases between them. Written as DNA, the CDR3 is TGCGCCAGCAGCCACTACCAACCGGGGGACAGCATCTCCTACGAGCAGTACTTC. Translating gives CASSHYQPGDSISYEQYF.

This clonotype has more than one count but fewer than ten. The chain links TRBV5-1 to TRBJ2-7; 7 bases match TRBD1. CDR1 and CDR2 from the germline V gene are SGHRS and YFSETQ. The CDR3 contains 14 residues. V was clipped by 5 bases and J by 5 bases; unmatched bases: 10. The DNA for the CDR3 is TGCGCCAGCAGTAAGACAGGGTCTGTCCACGAGCAGTACTTC. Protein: CASSKTGSVHEQYF.